These 17 T cell receptor beta chains were sequenced from one sample in a study of blood T cell repertoires in COVID-19. Data came from immunoSEQ multiplex PCR; TCRdb stores just in-frame clones and leaves some out. The sample has 120,000 or so clones, 55% to 70% seen once. Sequencing was done on a sample of peripheral blood. The receptor set was obtained from a woman aged 70-85 years with acute or convalescent COVID-19.

This chain joins TRBV18 and TRBJ2-5, with D perhaps TRBD2 (5 bases). The V gene's germline CDR1 is KGHSH and CDR2 LQKENI. Trimming stripped 2 bases from V and 5 bases from J, with 15 bases between. This CDR3 spans 15 amino acids. CDR3 nucleotide sequence: TGTGCCAGCTCACCAGAGTTAGAGCGCGGGGAGACCCAGTACTTC. This encodes CASSPELERGETQYF.

The chain combines TRBV27 with TRBJ2-7; D is possibly TRBD1 (6 bases). This CDR3 contains 15 residues. Trimming took off 6 bases at V and 2 bases at J, with 17 bases between the two ends. Germline values: CDR1 MNHEY, CDR2 SMNVEV (reference sequence). In nucleotides, the CDR3 is TGTGCCAGCAGCCTCCAAGACAGGACCCCCTACGAGCAGTACTTC. Encoded protein: CASSLQDRTPYEQYF.

The CDR3 bases are TGTGCCAGCGTAAGACAGGGAGCAGATACGCAGTATTTT. Translation: CASVRQGADTQYF. The rearrangement uses TRBV2 and TRBJ2-3; 7 positions agree with TRBD1. CDR3 length: 13 residues. The V gene end was trimmed by 8 bases and the J gene end by 4 bases; junction bases not matched to a gene: 6. CDR1 and CDR2 (germline): SNHLY, FYNNEI.

V gene TRBV29-1 combines with J gene TRBJ2-1; TRBD2 might be the D (7 bases). V was cut by 1 base and J by 7 bases, with 14 bases left in between. Germline V gene data show CDR1 as SQVTM and CDR2 as ANQGSEA. This CDR3 is built from 14 residues. The CDR3 coding sequence is TGCAGCGTTGAAGCGGGGGGCGGTTTGAATGAGCAGTTCTTC. Amino acid sequence: CSVEAGGGLNEQFF.

This CDR3 is CASSFGTRRFGKYF. CDR3 DNA: TGTGCCAGCAGCTTCGGGACACGGCGCTTTGGGAAGTACTTC. V usage is TRBV7-9 and J usage is TRBJ2-7; tentatively, D is TRBD1 (6 bases). Trimming took off 3 bases at V and 11 bases at J, with 20 bases between the two ends. The CDR3 is 14 amino acids. The germline V gene encodes CDR1 SEHNR and CDR2 FQNEAQ (reference sequence).

The chain recombines TRBV5-5 with TRBJ1-2, with D maybe TRBD1 (6 bases). From germline, CDR1 is SGHKS and CDR2 YYEKEE (reference sequence). The length of the CDR3 is 12 residues. The V gene lost 3 bases and the J gene lost 6 bases, with 9 bases spanning the gap. The CDR3 DNA sequence: TGTGCCAGCAGCTCCAGGGGTGATGGCTACACCTTC. It specifies CASSSRGDGYTF.

The V call is TRBV19, the J call TRBJ1-2, with D tentatively TRBD1 (5 bases). V lost 4 bases and J lost 4, with 19 bases in between. The germline V gene has CDR1 LNHDA and CDR2 SQIVND (reference sequence). This CDR3 comprises 16 residues. This CDR3 reads CASSSAGTTHLYGYTF. DNA of the CDR3: TGTGCCAGTAGTAGTGCCGGGACTACCCACCTCTATGGCTACACCTTC.

The chain is built from TRBV5-1 and TRBJ1-1; D is perhaps TRBD1 (6 bases). The CDR3 is 18 amino acids. V shed 0 bases and J shed 6 bases, with 24 bases lying between them. Germline values: CDR1 SGHRS, CDR2 YFSETQ. The CDR3, as DNA: TGCGCCAGCAGCTTGGCTTCCAGGGGCAGGCAGTTGGGTGCTGAAGCTTTCTTT. It is translated as CASSLASRGRQLGAEAFF.

V and J are TRBV5-1 and TRBJ2-3; 10 bases align to TRBD1. With V trimmed by 4 bases and J by 3 bases, 11 bases remained unmatched. Germline loops: CDR1 SGHRS, CDR2 YFSETQ. This CDR3 region has 17 residues. The DNA for the CDR3 is TGCGCCAGCAGCCGCCAAGCAAGGACAGGGGGAACAGATACGCAGTATTTT. The encoded protein is CASSRQARTGGTDTQYF.

The V and J genes are TRBV10-3 and TRBJ1-2; D not resolved. V was shortened by 7 bases and J by 1 base, with 13 bases between the two germline ends. CDR1 is ENHRY and CDR2 is SYGVKD in the germline V gene. CDR3 length: 14 residues. CDR3 amino acids: CAIKDSDFNYGYTF. CDR3 nucleotides: TGTGCCATCAAGGACTCTGACTTTAACTATGGCTACACCTTC.

The gene calls are TRBV9 and TRBJ1-5; maybe TRBD1 (5 bases). This CDR3 region has 15 residues. The germline V gene has CDR1 SGDLS and CDR2 YYNGEE. V gave up 0 bases and J gave up 6 bases, with 13 bases separating them. This chain's CDR3 is CASSVEWAGPQPQHF. The CDR3 DNA reads TGTGCCAGCAGCGTAGAATGGGCAGGGCCTCAGCCCCAGCATTTT.

This clone has just a few counts. This chain uses TRBV7-8 with TRBJ2-1; 7 bases align to TRBD1. Germline V gene sequence: CDR1 SGHVS, CDR2 FQNEAQ. CDR3 length equals 18 residues. After removal of 5 bases from V and 4 bases from J, the junction contained 17 bases not matched to a gene. CDR3 in DNA: TGTGCCAGCAGCCACCGGTCCATCCGGGACAGCCTTTACAATGAGCAGTTCTTC. Protein product: CASSHRSIRDSLYNEQFF.

V gene TRBV19 combines with J gene TRBJ2-1; 7 nucleotides agree with TRBD1. Germline V gene sequence: CDR1 LNHDA, CDR2 SQIVND (reference sequence). The junction had 7 bases not matched to a gene; V was cut back by 2 bases and J by 9 bases. The CDR3 runs to 14 residues. The DNA of the CDR3 is TGTGCCAGTAGTATAAACAGGGGAAGGGGTGAGCAGTTCTTC. Translating it yields CASSINRGRGEQFF.

The CDR3 DNA reads TGTGCCAGCAGCCGAGGGAATTCACCCCTCCACTTT. Its protein product is CASSRGNSPLHF. The V and J genes are TRBV7-9 and TRBJ1-6; no clear D gene. This CDR3 comprises 12 residues. Trimming stripped 5 bases from V and 7 bases from J, with 6 bases between. The germline V gene encodes CDR1 SEHNR and CDR2 FQNEAQ (reference sequence).

V is TRBV10-3 and J is TRBJ2-1; tentative D call: TRBD1 (5 bases). V dropped 4 bases and J dropped 0 bases, with 13 bases sitting between them. The CDR3 extends over 16 amino acids. Germline V gene sequence: CDR1 ENHRY, CDR2 SYGVKD. The CDR3 sequence is CAISVRQGSSYNEQFF. In DNA, the CDR3 is TGTGCCATCAGTGTTCGTCAGGGTAGCTCCTACAATGAGCAGTTCTTC.

This rearrangement joins TRBV10-1 to TRBJ2-3; 7 bases fit TRBD1. From germline, CDR1 is WNHNN and CDR2 SYGVQD (reference sequence). Trimming removed 2 bases from V and 3 bases from J; junction bases left unmatched: 5. The CDR3 loop spans 15 amino acids. Written as DNA, the CDR3 is TGCGCCAGCAGTGAGAGGCAGGGGGTTACAGATACGCAGTATTTT. This translates into CASSERQGVTDTQYF.

The V and J genes are TRBV5-4 and TRBJ2-5; 7 bases are shared with TRBD2. Trimming cost V 6 bases and J 5 bases; bases outside gene matches: 13. Germline CDR1 is SGHNT and CDR2 is YYREEE (reference sequence). This CDR3 is 15 amino acids long. CDR3 sequence reads: CASIPPGEGPETQYF. CDR3 coding DNA: TGTGCCAGCATCCCCCCGGGGGAGGGCCCGGAGACCCAGTACTTC.